The T cell receptor beta chain under discussion was sequenced for a study of T cell responses to AZD1222 COVID-19 vaccine. V lost 5 bases and J lost 2; bases outside the gene matches: 9. Germline-derived CDR1 and CDR2 are SGHTA and FQGNSA. The CDR3 sequence is 16 residues long. Some clones are missing from TCRdb's copy, which holds only in-frame ones; the method was immunoSEQ multiplex PCR. The sample has roughly 120,000 clones, 81% seen once. General study points: Close to half of spike-specific TCRs reportedly recognize unmutated variant regions. Clonal diversity was possibly underestimated; the donors were predominantly white British and more often female.

With regard to this clone: Its antigen is currently unknown.

This clonotype originated in an adult in good health. The chain couples TRBV7-2 to TRBJ1-5; TRBD1 aligns across 7 bases. Sequencing used peripheral blood, obtained on day 0 of AZD1222 vaccination. DNA for the CDR3: TGTGCCAGCAGCCAACGAGCCGGGACAGGCAATCAGCCCCAGCATTTT. Residues: CASSQRAGTGNQPQHF.